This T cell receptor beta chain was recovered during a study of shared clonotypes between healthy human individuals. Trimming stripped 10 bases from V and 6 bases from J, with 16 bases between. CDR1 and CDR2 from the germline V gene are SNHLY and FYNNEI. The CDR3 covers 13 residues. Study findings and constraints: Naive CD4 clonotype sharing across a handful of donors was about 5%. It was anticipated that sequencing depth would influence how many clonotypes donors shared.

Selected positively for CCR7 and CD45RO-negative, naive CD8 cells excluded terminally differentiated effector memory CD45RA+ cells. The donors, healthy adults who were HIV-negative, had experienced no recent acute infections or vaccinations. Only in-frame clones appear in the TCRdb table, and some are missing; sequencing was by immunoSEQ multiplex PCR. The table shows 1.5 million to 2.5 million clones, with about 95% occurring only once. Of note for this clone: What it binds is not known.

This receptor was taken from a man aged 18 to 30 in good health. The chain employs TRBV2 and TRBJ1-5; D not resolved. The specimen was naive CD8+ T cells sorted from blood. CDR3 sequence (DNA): TGTGCCATCTCTGACGTGGATGCTCAGCCCCAGCATTTT. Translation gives CAISDVDAQPQHF. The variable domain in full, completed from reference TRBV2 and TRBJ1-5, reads EPEVTQTPSHQVTQMGQEVILRCVPISNHLYFYWYRQILGQKVEFLVSFYNNEISEKSEIFDDQFSVERPDGSNFTLKIRSTKLEDSAMYFCAISDVDAQPQHFGDGTRLSIL.